This T cell receptor beta chain was captured by sequencing in a study of Graves' ophthalmopathy and Graves' hyperthyroidism. The authors amplified TCR beta CDR3 regions from RNA transcripts. HTBI-primed RT-PCR formed the first round, and a multiplex PCR formed the second. MiXCR, run by TCRdb on the multiplex PCR reads, gives a single entry per CDR3 protein. This repertoire shows 650,000 to 900,000 distinct CDR3 sequences, about 44% found once; its top ten account for around 40%. In this sample, this clonotype turned up many times. Its antigen remains unidentified. Per the germline V gene, CDR1 is SGHVS and CDR2 is FNYEAQ. Trimming removed 3 bases at V and 8 bases at J, with 7 bases between. CDR3 length: 11 amino acids. All donors with ophthalmopathy were recorded as having moderate-to-severe activity, CAS ≥3, NOSPECS ≥4 and a duration under 3 months. The study excluded patients with other autoimmune diseases, uncontrolled infections, pregnancy or lactation.

Study results and caveats: As the model predicted ophthalmopathy progression, it achieved a sensitivity of 70% to 71% and a specificity of roughly 73%. Most clonotypes expanded in thyroid above 0.001 frequency were present in blood too.

The receptor's source is an adult man with Graves' ophthalmopathy. The specimen was peripheral blood. The J gene is TRBJ1-2, the V gene TRBV7-6, with D hard to call. This CDR3 is CASSFEGGYTF. The CDR3 coding sequence is TGTGCCAGCAGCTTCGAGGGAGGCTACACCTTC.